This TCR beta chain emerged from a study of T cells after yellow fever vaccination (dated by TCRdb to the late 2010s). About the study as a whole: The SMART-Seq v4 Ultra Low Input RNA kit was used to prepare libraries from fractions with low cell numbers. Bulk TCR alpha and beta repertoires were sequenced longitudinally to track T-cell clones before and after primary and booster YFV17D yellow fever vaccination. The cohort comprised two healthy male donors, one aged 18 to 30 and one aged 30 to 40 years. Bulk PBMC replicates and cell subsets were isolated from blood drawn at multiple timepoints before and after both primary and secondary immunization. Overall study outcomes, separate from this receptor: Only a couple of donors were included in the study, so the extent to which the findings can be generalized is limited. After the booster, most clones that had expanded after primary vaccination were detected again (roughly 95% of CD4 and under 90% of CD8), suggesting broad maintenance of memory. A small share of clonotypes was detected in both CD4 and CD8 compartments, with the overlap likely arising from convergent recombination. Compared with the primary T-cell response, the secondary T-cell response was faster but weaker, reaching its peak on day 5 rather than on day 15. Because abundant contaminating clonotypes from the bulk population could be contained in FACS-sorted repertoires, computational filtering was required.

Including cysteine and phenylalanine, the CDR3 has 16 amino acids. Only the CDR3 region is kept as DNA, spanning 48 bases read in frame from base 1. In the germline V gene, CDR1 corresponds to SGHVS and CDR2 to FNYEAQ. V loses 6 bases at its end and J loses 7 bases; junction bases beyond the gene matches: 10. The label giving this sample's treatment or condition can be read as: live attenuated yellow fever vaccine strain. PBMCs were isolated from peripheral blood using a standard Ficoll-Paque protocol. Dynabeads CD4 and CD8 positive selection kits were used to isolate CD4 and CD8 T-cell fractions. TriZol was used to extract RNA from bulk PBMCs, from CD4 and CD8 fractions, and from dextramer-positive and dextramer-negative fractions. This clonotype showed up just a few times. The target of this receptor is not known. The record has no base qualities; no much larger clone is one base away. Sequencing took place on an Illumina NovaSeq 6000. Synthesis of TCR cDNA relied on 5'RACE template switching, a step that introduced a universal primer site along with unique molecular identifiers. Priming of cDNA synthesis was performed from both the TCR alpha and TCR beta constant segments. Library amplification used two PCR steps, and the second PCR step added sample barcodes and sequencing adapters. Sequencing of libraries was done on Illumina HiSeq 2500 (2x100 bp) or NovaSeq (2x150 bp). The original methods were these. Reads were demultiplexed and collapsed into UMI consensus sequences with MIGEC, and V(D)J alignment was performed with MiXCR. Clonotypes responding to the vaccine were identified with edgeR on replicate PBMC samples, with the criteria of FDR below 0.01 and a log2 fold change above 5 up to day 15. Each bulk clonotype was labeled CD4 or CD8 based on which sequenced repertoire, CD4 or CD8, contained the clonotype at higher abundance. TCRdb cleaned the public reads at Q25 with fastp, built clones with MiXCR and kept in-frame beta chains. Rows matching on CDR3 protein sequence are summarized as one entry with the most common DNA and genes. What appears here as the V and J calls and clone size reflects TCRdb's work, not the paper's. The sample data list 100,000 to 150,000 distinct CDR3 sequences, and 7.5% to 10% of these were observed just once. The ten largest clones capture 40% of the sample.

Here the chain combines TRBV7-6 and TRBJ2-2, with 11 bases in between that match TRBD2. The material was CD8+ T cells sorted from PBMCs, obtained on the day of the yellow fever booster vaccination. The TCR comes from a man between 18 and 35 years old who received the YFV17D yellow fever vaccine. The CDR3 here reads CASRDSSGGLNGELFF. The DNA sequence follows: TGTGCCAGCAGAGACTCTAGCGGGGGGCTCAACGGGGAGCTGTTTTTT.